The 18 T cell receptor beta chains presented below share a single source sample, sequenced in a study of human T cells and chemical hapten exposure. Time point meaning: patch test 1, 2 weeks after DPC sensitization. The treatment is: therapeutic diphenylcyclopropenone sensitization with weekly scalp DPC. Blood, whole and unfractionated, served as the source for total RNA extraction. MiXCR, run by TCRdb on the RACE reads, gives a single entry per CDR3 protein. The profile covers 39,000 or so distinct CDR3 sequences, with approximately 3.6% appearing a single time and roughly 24% taken by the ten largest. Sequencing used whole blood, obtained in connection with sensitization to the hapten diphenylcyclopropenone (DPC). All receptors come from a man between 50 and 59 years old with alopecia areata. Some clones in this sample may be carry-over from other donors' samples.

This clonotype was seen a few times. The chain combines TRBV20-1 with TRBJ2-7, with D possibly being TRBD2 (5 bases). From germline, CDR1 is DFQATT and CDR2 SNEGSKA (reference sequence). V was shortened by 3 bases and J by 3 bases, with 12 bases between the two germline ends. The CDR3 sequence is 13 residues long. CDR3 nucleotide sequence: TGCAGTGCTAGTAAAGCGGTGGACTACGAGCAGTACTTC. This codes for CSASKAVDYEQYF.

This clonotype was observed many times. The chain uses TRBV4-1 and TRBJ2-2; 7 nucleotides line up with TRBD2. CDR3 length equals 18 residues. Germline trimming cut 2 bases from V and 7 bases from J; bases unmatched to any gene: 16. Germline V gives CDR1 MGHRA, CDR2 YSYEKL. CDR3 DNA: TGCGCCAGCAGCCAATGGGGCGGCGGCGCGGGAGAGGTCGGGGAGCTGTTTTTT. As protein: CASSQWGGGAGEVGELFF.

There are many counts of this clonotype. V gene TRBV20-1 combines with J gene TRBJ2-1; TRBD1 or TRBD2 may be the D gene (5 bases each). The CDR3 sequence is 14 residues long. The germline CDR1 and CDR2 sequences are DFQATT and SNEGSKA (reference sequence). V shed 3 bases and J shed 5 bases, with 14 bases lying between them. DNA of the CDR3: TGCAGTGCTAGCTGGGGGTGGGGGAACAATGAGCAGTTCTTC. This sequence encodes CSASWGWGNNEQFF.

This clonotype was observed a handful of times. The CDR3 spells CASSPSPVLVEQFF. The CDR3 nucleotides read TGTGCCAGCAGCCCTAGCCCAGTTTTGGTTGAGCAGTTCTTC. V usage is TRBV7-8 and J usage is TRBJ2-1; possibly TRBD2 for D (5 bases). Trimming took 5 bases from V and 9 from J, leaving 17 bases between them. The CDR3 has 14 residues. Germline assignment: CDR1 SGHVS and CDR2 FQNEAQ. The full variable domain, rest sourced from reference TRBV7-8 and TRBJ2-1, is GAGVSQSPRYKVAKRGQDVALRCDPISGHVSLFWYQQALGQGPEFLTYFQNEAQLDKSGLPSDRFFAERPEGSVSTLKIQRTQQEDSAVYLCASSPSPVLVEQFFGPGTRLTVL.

This clonotype was observed a few times. The chain joins TRBV6-5 to TRBJ1-5; 10 bases are shared with TRBD1. Germline assignment: CDR1 MNHEY and CDR2 SVGAGI. This CDR3 is built from 15 residues. The trim removed 6 bases at V and 8 bases at J, leaving 10 bases unmatched. The CDR3 protein is CASSPRQGAGEPQHF. The CDR3 coding sequence is TGTGCCAGCAGCCCCCGACAGGGGGCCGGAGAGCCCCAGCATTTT.

This clonotype was detected many times. The rearrangement uses TRBV29-1 and TRBJ1-5, with D tentatively TRBD1 (5 bases). Trimming left V 4 bases short and J 7 bases short, with 11 bases between. Germline assignment: CDR1 SQVTM and CDR2 ANQGSEA. The CDR3 contains 12 residues. CDR3 protein: CSVASGDQPQHF. The CDR3 DNA sequence: TGCAGCGTTGCTTCTGGGGACCAGCCCCAGCATTTT.

The J gene is TRBJ2-2, the V gene TRBV12-5; the D gene is possibly TRBD1 (6 bases). This CDR3 is 15 amino acids long. Trimming pared 2 bases from V and 7 bases from J, leaving 14 bases between. CDR1 is LGHNT, CDR2 FRNRAP, per germline. CDR3 loop: CASGLIPGVDGELFF. The CDR3 DNA reads as TGTGCTAGTGGTTTGATCCCAGGGGTGGACGGGGAGCTGTTTTTT. Variable domain in full (rest from reference TRBV12-5 and TRBJ2-2): DARVTQTPRHKVTEMGQEVTMRCQPILGHNTVFWYRQTMMQGLELLAYFRNRAPLDDSGMPKDRFSAEMPDATLATLKIQPSEPRDSAVYFCASGLIPGVDGELFFGEGSRLTVL.

This clonotype appeared many times. The chain is built from TRBV20-1 and TRBJ2-3, with D maybe TRBD2 (5 bases). The CDR3 is 15 amino acids. V lost 0 bases and J lost 2, with 12 bases in between. In germline, CDR1 is DFQATT, CDR2 SNEGSKA (reference sequence). The CDR3 is CSARDGAEFTDTQYF. The DNA of the CDR3 is TGCAGTGCTAGAGATGGAGCGGAGTTCACAGATACGCAGTATTTT.

Of note for this clonotype: Just one base apart from a much larger clone, this may be a read error. The chain links TRBV24-1 to TRBJ2-1; D gene unclear. The CDR3 runs 12 residues. Looked up from germline, CDR1 is KGHDR and CDR2 is SFDVKD. This chain's CDR3 is CATSDSSNEQSF. As DNA, the CDR3 is TGTGCCACCAGTGATTCTAGTAATGAGCAGTCCTTC.

This clonotype was recorded many times. The chain combines TRBV6-5 with TRBJ1-5, with D tentatively TRBD1 (5 bases). CDR1 is MNHEY and CDR2 is SVGAGI in the germline V gene. This CDR3 comprises 15 residues. Between the trimmed V and J ends, which lost 0 bases and 5 bases, there was a span of 11 bases. CDR3 in DNA: TGTGCCAGCAGTTACTCGGCTACGGGGGATCAGCCCCAGCATTTT. Its translation: CASSYSATGDQPQHF.

This clonotype was seen ten or more times. The chain recombines TRBV28 with TRBJ2-4, with 9 bases lining up with TRBD1. The CDR3 length is 15 residues. V lost 7 bases to trimming and J lost 8 bases; unmatched junction nucleotides: 12. Looked up from germline, CDR1 is MDHEN and CDR2 is SYDVKM. CDR3 coding DNA: TGTGCCAGCACCCTCGGCGGGGGACAGGGAGACATTCAGTACTTC. Residues: CASTLGGGQGDIQYF.

This clonotype was detected a few times. The V gene is TRBV12-3 or TRBV12-4, the J gene TRBJ1-2; D perhaps matches TRBD1 (5 bases). V lost 2 bases to trimming and J lost 4 bases, with 11 bases between them. This CDR3 has 14 residues. For the CDR3, the DNA is TGTGCCAGCAGTTTATCGGGGCAGCTCTATGGCTACACCTTC. This translates into CASSLSGQLYGYTF.

This clonotype was picked up many times. This chain connects TRBV27 to TRBJ2-1, with D hard to call. The V end was cut by 5 bases, the J end by 2 bases, with 13 bases between. This CDR3 spans 15 amino acids. In germline, CDR1 is MNHEY, CDR2 SMNVEV (reference sequence). In DNA, the CDR3 is TGTGCCAGCAGTATCAGTAATTACCCCTACAATGAGCAGTTCTTC. This translates into CASSISNYPYNEQFF.

This clonotype was found many times. This chain connects TRBV2 to TRBJ2-3; weak D call: TRBD2 (5 bases). V lost 10 bases, J lost 0 bases, and 11 bases lay in between. Germline assignment: CDR1 SNHLY and CDR2 FYNNEI. CDR3 length equals 13 residues. In DNA, the CDR3 is TGTGCCACATATCGGGGTAGCACAGATACGCAGTATTTT. This translates into CATYRGSTDTQYF.

This clonotype appeared a few times. The V and J genes are TRBV10-1 and TRBJ2-3, with 11 bases aligning to TRBD2. The germline V gene encodes CDR1 WNHNN and CDR2 SYGVQD (reference sequence). Unmatched junction bases numbered 4, after V lost 3 bases and J lost 2 bases. The CDR3 has 16 residues. The CDR3 DNA reads as TGCGCCAGCAGTGATAGACTAGCGGGGACCACAGATACGCAGTATTTT. Translated, it gives CASSDRLAGTTDTQYF.

This clonotype came up many times. The DNA of the CDR3 is TGTGCCAGCAGCCGACAGGGGACCTACGAGCAGTACTTC. Translation: CASSRQGTYEQYF. The J gene is TRBJ2-7, the V gene TRBV5-6; 8 positions agree with TRBD1. The CDR3 is made up of 13 amino acids. After removal of 4 bases from V and 2 bases from J, the junction contained 2 bases not matched to a gene. Germline loops: CDR1 SGHDT, CDR2 YYEEEE.

This clonotype was found many times. The chain carries TRBV28 and TRBJ2-1, with TRBD1 matching 7 bases. This CDR3 spans 15 amino acids. Germline values: CDR1 MDHEN, CDR2 SYDVKM. Trimming took 2 bases from V and 2 from J; bases not matched to a gene: 3. This CDR3 reads CASSLRQGAYNEQFF. CDR3 DNA: TGTGCCAGCAGTTTAAGGCAGGGGGCCTACAATGAGCAGTTCTTC.

This clonotype was observed at least ten times. At one of its ends the junction is not consistent with the germline gene, which may arise from a read error. The rearrangement joins TRBV4-1 to TRBJ2-7; D is unresolved. Looked up from germline, CDR1 is MGHRA and CDR2 is YSYEKL. CDR3 size: 14 residues. CDR3 sequence: CASSQVDGSYEQYF. The CDR3 nucleotides read TGTGCCAGCAGCCAAGTGGACGGATCCTACGAGCAGTACTTC.